This T cell receptor beta chain was found in a study of beta chain features in type 1 diabetes. The study's findings and limits: Relative to healthy donors, patients appeared to have naive, central memory and Treg TCRB repertoires that were more similar.

In total, each donor contributed a single heparinised blood draw that averaged approximately 0.12 L. Expressed TCRB transcripts were sequenced after all isolated RNA was converted to cDNA. Assay used: immunoSEQ multiplex PCR; TCRdb lists only in-frame clones, some missing. The sample includes 430,000 or so clones, approximately 10% of them seen just once. This clone was seen a handful of times. Its antigen is undetermined. The sequencing input was naive CD4+ T cells from blood. The sequence was obtained from a woman under 30 in good health.

The CDR3 is CASSLGGGPGQPQHF. In DNA form, the CDR3 reads TGTGCCAGCAGCTTAGGCGGGGGGCCGGGTCAGCCCCAGCATTTT. V is TRBV7-9 and J is TRBJ1-5; TRBD1 is a possible D gene (6 bases). There are 15 residues in the CDR3. V shed 1 base and J shed 6 bases, with 13 bases lying between them. Per germline, CDR1 SEHNR and CDR2 FQNEAQ (reference sequence).